This T cell receptor (beta chain) appears in the sequencing data of a study of cytomegalovirus exposure and HLA in healthy donors. Whole-study findings and limits: Later analysis found that TCR beta chains associated with HLA were more clonally expanded than other, equally common chains. In vitro work confirmed that a few CMV-associated chains recognize CMV antigens.

PCR primers comprised 60 Vbeta and 13 Jbeta primers. Libraries were prepared by immunoSEQ multiplex PCR; TCRdb keeps only in-frame clonotypes and omits some of them. There are around 180,000 clones in the sample; about 78% occur only once, and approximately 2.5% lies in the top ten. CDR1 SGHNT and CDR2 YENEEA come from the germline V gene. The CDR3 extends over 12 amino acids. Trimming shortened V by 5 bases and J by 2 bases, and 6 bases separated the two germline ends. As to this clone: The antigen remains unidentified.

V gene TRBV11-3 combines with J gene TRBJ2-5; D is unclear. The TCR was taken from a man in his fifties or sixties in good health and CMV-seronegative. The material sequenced was PBMCs. This CDR3 is CASSDSQETQYF. As DNA, the CDR3 is TGTGCCAGCAGCGACTCACAAGAGACCCAGTACTTC.